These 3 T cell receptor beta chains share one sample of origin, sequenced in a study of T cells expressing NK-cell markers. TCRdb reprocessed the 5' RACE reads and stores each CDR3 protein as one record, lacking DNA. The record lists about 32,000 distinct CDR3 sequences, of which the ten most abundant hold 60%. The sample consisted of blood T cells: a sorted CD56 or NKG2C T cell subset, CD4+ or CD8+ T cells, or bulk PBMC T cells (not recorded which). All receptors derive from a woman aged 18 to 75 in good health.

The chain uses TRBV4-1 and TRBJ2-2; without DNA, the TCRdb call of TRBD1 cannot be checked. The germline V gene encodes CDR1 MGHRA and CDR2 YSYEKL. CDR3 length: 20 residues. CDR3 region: CASSQAKLSGTSRTTGELFF.

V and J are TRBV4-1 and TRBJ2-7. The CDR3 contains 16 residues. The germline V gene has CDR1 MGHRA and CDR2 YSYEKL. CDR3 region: CASSQDERVSSYEQYF.

The CDR3 region is CASSDRQGSGVQYF. V is TRBV6-1 and J is TRBJ2-3; TCRdb's assignment of TRBD2 cannot be checked, as there is no DNA. Germline V gene data show CDR1 as MNHNS and CDR2 as SASEGT. This CDR3 contains 14 residues.